This record covers a single T cell receptor beta chain. The sample belongs to a study of blood T cell repertoires in COVID-19. Here immunoSEQ multiplex PCR was the method, and the copy in TCRdb shows in-frame clones only, minus some. The sample contains 150,000 to 200,000 clones, more than 70% of which appear only once. Unmatched junction bases numbered 9, after V lost 3 bases and J lost 9 bases. There are 15 residues in the CDR3. The V gene's germline CDR1 is MDHEN and CDR2 SYDVKM. The rearrangement links TRBV28 to TRBJ2-1, with 9 bases fitting TRBD2. This clonotype was obtained from a woman in her thirties who had recovered from COVID-19. Sample: PBMCs or T cells enriched from blood (not recorded which). CDR3 DNA sequence: TGTGCCAGCAGTTTGGCGTCTAGCGGGATTGGTGAGCAGTTCTTC. Translation: CASSLASSGIGEQFF.